The T cell receptor beta chain under discussion was sequenced for a study of technical replicates of blood from several donors. Using immunoSEQ multiplex PCR, the repertoire was profiled, and TCRdb retains in-frame clones only, with some absent. The repertoire holds about 88,000 clones, with 85% to 95% as singletons. The receptor was isolated from a human donor in good health. The sample consisted of T cells isolated from PBMCs.

CDR3 sequence reads: CASSSSPDSGRTGELFF. The CDR3 DNA sequence: TGTGCCAGCAGCTCCTCCCCCGATAGCGGTAGGACCGGGGAGCTGTTTTTT. The V call is TRBV9, the J call TRBJ2-2; perhaps TRBD2 as D (6 bases). V lost 4 bases and J lost 5, with 21 bases in between. The CDR3 has 17 amino acids. Germline V gene lookup returns CDR1 SGDLS and CDR2 YYNGEE.